This TCR beta chain was sequenced during a study of glioma-infiltrating T cells (dated by TCRdb to between 2015 and 2016). Context from the whole study: Sequencing of TCR alpha- and beta-chain repertoires was performed on glioma tissue, on non-neoplastic brain tissue, and on matched peripheral blood mononuclear cells. To measure how far tissue and blood T-cell populations diverged, each tissue-infiltrating repertoire was compared against the peripheral blood repertoire of the same patient. Three low-grade glioma patients, seven to nine primary glioblastoma patients, and three non-glioma patients who contributed non-neoplastic brain tissue made up the paired cohort.

This clonotype was found many times. This clone's antigen is unknown. No much larger clonotype is one base removed from it; base qualities were not supplied. Here is what the overall study found, with its caveats: VJ-independent divergence between tissue and blood was below expectation in non-neoplastic patients but above expectation in all gliomas, especially low-grade gliomas. Very few CDR3 sequences were found to be shared between tissue and blood, and this scarcity was attributed to high CDR3 diversity and limited sampling. Group comparisons rested on small numbers: three non-neoplastic, three low-grade glioma and 7 or 8 glioblastoma patients.

The CDR3 runs 14 amino acids, cysteine and phenylalanine included. The kept DNA is CDR3 alone, 42 bases in frame from the first base. The germline V gene supplies CDR1 MDHEN and CDR2 SYDVKM. V is shortened by 3 bases, J by 5 bases, and the region joining them spans 11 bases. TCR alpha and beta CDR3 regions were amplified with the iRepertoire nested amplicon-rescue multiplex PCR (arm-PCR) platform from RNA. One-step reverse transcription and amplification used roughly 100-400 ng of tissue mRNA or PBMC total RNA as input. Following bead purification, Illumina adapters were added through a secondary multiplex PCR, and the libraries were then gel-purified between 200 and 400 bp. The libraries contained internal 6-nucleotide barcodes that were used for demultiplexing. Libraries were sequenced on an Illumina MiSeq with 2x220 or 2x250 nucleotide paired-end reads. The published analysis was carried out like this. Paired reads were merged with FLASH 1.2.11 and aligned to the GRCh37 human genome with BWA-MEM before extracting TRA and TRB reads. V and J assignment used an IMGT-derived reference of cassette sequences and CDR3 motifs that included pseudogenes. Reads were translated in three frames, and productive CDR3s were defined as those with a C...FGXG motif and no stop codons. A clonotype was defined as a unique combination of a V-J cassette pair and a CDR3 amino acid sequence. Reads were filtered by Hamming distance, thresholded by each sample's sequence error rate in mapped regions. Clones were called with MiXCR by TCRdb after fastp trimmed the public reads at Q25, and only in-frame beta chains were retained. A single entry per CDR3 protein holds the most common genes and DNA from its merged rows. The V and J calls shown here were made by TCRdb, not taken from the authors' results. This sample gives some 190,000 distinct CDR3 sequences in total; approximately 30% of them show up just once. The top ten constitute over 20% of the sample.

This chain joins TRBV28 to TRBJ2-1; the D gene is possibly TRBD1 or TRBD2, with 7 bases matching each. This TCR was sampled from a human donor with low-grade glioma or glioblastoma, undergoing nonglioma brain surgery, or in good health (not recorded which). The sequencing sample was made of glioma tissue, nonneoplastic brain tissue, or PBMCs (not recorded which). At the DNA level, the sequence is TGTGCCAGCAGTTTCAGGGGGAGGGACAATGAGCAGTTCTTC. It codes for CASSFRGRDNEQFF. The CDR3, completed at both ends by the reference TRBV28 and TRBJ2-1 genes, gives the full variable domain DVKVTQSSRYLVKRTGEKVFLECVQDMDHENMFWYRQDPGLGLRLIYFSYDVKMKEKGDIPEGYSVSREKKERFSLILESASTNQTSMYLCASSFRGRDNEQFFGPGTRLTVL.